Listed here are 11 T cell receptor beta chains from one sample, sequenced in a study of blood T cell repertoires in COVID-19. Repertoires were generated with immunoSEQ multiplex PCR, while TCRdb's copy carries only in-frame clones and drops some. The data show about 310,000 clones, about 87% seen once. Sequencing was done on a sample of PBMCs or T cells enriched from blood (not recorded which). The receptors come from a woman aged 18-30 years who had recovered from COVID-19.

V is TRBV6-5 and J is TRBJ2-7, with D possibly matching TRBD2 (6 bases). Germline lookup yields CDR1 MNHEY and CDR2 SVGAGI. The CDR3 contains 15 residues. With 2 bases removed from V and 0 bases from J, the gap between germline ends came to 11 bases. The CDR3 reads CASSYGGSGSYEQYF. The CDR3 nucleotides read TGTGCCAGCAGTTACGGCGGTAGCGGCTCCTACGAGCAGTACTTC.

This clone was recorded once. The J gene is TRBJ1-2, the V gene TRBV2; D is unclear. Germline lookup yields CDR1 SNHLY and CDR2 FYNNEI. The CDR3 has 11 amino acids. Deletions cut 8 bases from V and 4 bases from J, with 8 bases between. The CDR3 spells CASGLTYGYTF. For the CDR3, the DNA is TGTGCCAGCGGGCTGACCTATGGCTACACCTTC.

CDR3 loop: CASSFGFAFDNEQFF. The CDR3 DNA is TGTGCCAGCAGCTTCGGGTTCGCCTTTGACAATGAGCAGTTCTTC. The J gene is TRBJ2-1, the V gene TRBV11-3; unclear D gene. V dropped 3 bases and J dropped 5 bases, with 14 bases sitting between them. The CDR3 has 15 residues. The V gene's germline CDR1 is SGHNT and CDR2 YENEEA.

This clone was recorded only once. This chain joins TRBV11-2 and TRBJ1-1; D unclear. CDR3 length: 14 amino acids. The V gene's germline CDR1 is SGHAT and CDR2 FQNNGV. With 1 base removed from V and 1 base from J, the gap between germline ends came to 7 bases. CDR3 DNA sequence: TGTGCCAGCAGCTTAGGTCCCCAGAACACTGAAGCTTTCTTT. Its translation: CASSLGPQNTEAFF.

The V gene is TRBV25-1, the J gene TRBJ1-5; TRBD1 aligns across 9 bases. J lost 5 bases, V lost 6 bases, and 2 bases had no gene match. Germline CDR1 reads MGHDK; CDR2 reads SYGVNS. CDR3 length: 13 amino acids. CDR3 region: CASRGQGHQPQHF. Here the CDR3 DNA reads TGTGCCAGCAGGGGACAGGGCCATCAGCCCCAGCATTTT.

This chain links TRBV2 with TRBJ2-7; D possibly corresponds to TRBD1 (6 bases). Germline V lookup: CDR1 SNHLY, CDR2 FYNNEI. V was cut by 7 bases and J by 2 bases, with 18 bases left in between. The CDR3 has 15 residues. The CDR3 nucleotides read TGTGCCAGCACCACAGGGCCTTCATTAACCTACGAGCAGTACTTC. As protein: CASTTGPSLTYEQYF.

The J gene is TRBJ2-1, the V gene TRBV7-3, with D unclear. The length of the CDR3 is 19 residues. Looked up from germline, CDR1 is SGHTA and CDR2 is FQGTGA. Between the trimmed V and J ends, which lost 6 bases and 8 bases, there was a span of 32 bases. The CDR3 reads CASSNHLIEGALRIDEQFF. The DNA of the CDR3 is TGTGCCAGCAGTAACCATCTCATTGAAGGCGCTCTCAGGATTGATGAGCAGTTCTTC.

J is TRBJ2-3 and V is TRBV18; perhaps TRBD2 as D (6 bases). CDR3 length equals 15 residues. Deletions cut 0 bases from V and 3 bases from J, with 10 bases between. Germline CDR1 is KGHSH and CDR2 is LQKENI. CDR3 nucleotides: TGTGCCAGCTCACCACCGGGAGGAAGTACAGATACGCAGTATTTT. It yields the protein CASSPPGGSTDTQYF.

The chain joins TRBV15 to TRBJ1-1, with no clear D. CDR3 size: 11 residues. Trimming pared 0 bases from V and 10 bases from J, leaving 6 bases between. Looked up from germline, CDR1 is LNHNV and CDR2 is YYDKDF (reference sequence). The CDR3: CATSREWRAFF. DNA for the CDR3: TGTGCCACCAGCAGAGAATGGAGAGCTTTCTTT.

This chain links TRBV7-8 with TRBJ1-2; possibly TRBD1 for D (5 bases). Trimming stripped 1 base from V and 8 bases from J, with 11 bases between. The CDR3 covers 13 residues. The germline V gene has CDR1 SGHVS and CDR2 FQNEAQ. In DNA, the CDR3 is TGTGCCAGCAGCTTAGGGACATTTTTCGGCTACACCTTC. As protein: CASSLGTFFGYTF.

A single count supports this clone. The chain is built from TRBV5-4 and TRBJ1-2; D possibly corresponds to TRBD1 (5 bases). V was clipped by 3 bases and J by 4 bases, with 16 bases between them. Germline CDR1 and CDR2: SGHNT and YYREEE (reference sequence). The CDR3 runs to 15 residues. The CDR3 spells CASSWDGQGLYGYTF. CDR3 in DNA: TGTGCCAGCAGCTGGGATGGGCAGGGTCTCTATGGCTACACCTTC.